Listed below are T cell receptor beta chains from one sample, sequenced in a study of STAT5B mutations in CD4+ large granular lymphocyte leukemia. The protocol was immunoSEQ multiplex PCR, while the TCRdb copy is restricted to in-frame clones and leaves out a portion. The data hold fewer than 40,000 clones, with over 65% observed a single time. The sequenced sample was CD4+ T cells from blood buffy coats. Receptor source: a human donor in good health. Both conserved end residues are part of each CDR3. Fields, in order: clone size, J gene, V gene, D gene, CDR3 protein, CDR3 DNA. A D gene is named only where the DNA matches it firmly. Clone size is given for some rows only: seen once, a few or many times, or a class if the clone is expanded.

once,TRBJ1-2,TRBV7-6,NA,CASSPSGGAPRGGYTF,TGTGCCAGCAGCCCAAGTGGGGGGGCCCCTCGCGGTGGCTACACCTTC
NA,TRBJ1-3,TRBV6-1,NA,CASIWANTIYF,TGTGCCAGCATATGGGCAAACACCATATATTTT
NA,TRBJ2-7,TRBV19,NA,CASSFQGGLTYEQYF,TGTGCCAGTAGTTTCCAGGGGGGCCTAACCTACGAGCAGTACTTC
NA,TRBJ1-3,TRBV18,NA,CASSPDVGNTIYF,TGTGCCAGCTCACCGGACGTCGGAAACACCATATATTTT
NA,TRBJ2-1,TRBV29-1,TRBD1,CSVEDGAGGISYNEQFF,TGCAGCGTTGAAGATGGGGCAGGGGGCATCTCCTACAATGAGCAGTTCTTC
once,TRBJ1-5,TRBV19,NA,CASSIRGAGQPQHF,TGTGCCAGTAGTATAAGGGGGGCAGGTCAGCCCCAGCATTTT
NA,TRBJ1-4,TRBV5-1,NA,CASSTRGGAPNEKLFF,TGCGCCAGCAGCACCCGAGGAGGGGCCCCTAATGAAAAACTGTTTTTT
NA,TRBJ2-7,TRBV18,TRBD1,CASSPIQGAGEQYF,TGTGCCAGCTCACCAATACAGGGGGCTGGAGAGCAGTACTTC
few,TRBJ2-2,TRBV7-3,NA,CASSIKGVWGPNTGELFF,TGTGCCAGCAGCATCAAAGGAGTGTGGGGTCCGAACACCGGGGAGCTGTTTTTT
NA,TRBJ2-5,TRBV7-2,TRBD1,CASSLSRTGARETQYF,TGTGCCAGCAGCTTATCCAGGACAGGGGCCAGGGAGACCCAGTACTTC
NA,TRBJ2-1,TRBV7-6,TRBD2,CASSLGLAGYNEQFF,TGTGCCAGCAGCTTGGGACTAGCGGGCTACAATGAGCAGTTCTTC
NA,TRBJ1-6,TRBV5-1,NA,CASSLAREDSPLHF,TGCGCCAGCAGCTTGGCAAGGGAGGACTCACCCCTCCACTTT